This TCR beta chain is from a study of blood T cell repertoires in COVID-19. In the study overall: T cells, B-cell-depleted T cells, or PBMCs provided the cDNA or gDNA that served as material.

The repertoire was sequenced with immunoSEQ multiplex PCR; TCRdb's copy has only in-frame clones and lacks some. The sample contains 50,000 to 65,000 clones, around 88% of which appear only once. Germline CDR1 reads LGHNA; CDR2 reads YNFKEQ. This CDR3 spans 19 amino acids. V trimming: 0 bases; J trimming: 5 bases; junction bases outside the gene matches: 17. The specimen sequenced was peripheral blood. This clonotype was obtained from a human donor in a cohort sampled during active COVID-19. The chain combines TRBV4-2 with TRBJ2-5, with TRBD2 matching 8 bases. The CDR3 DNA follows: TGTGCCAGCAGCCAAGACCCGGTACGGCTTAGCGGGAACGGGGAGACCCAGTACTTC. Translating it yields CASSQDPVRLSGNGETQYF.